These T cell receptor beta chains were read from a single sample in a study of PD-L1 blockade in urothelial cancer. Sequencing was performed with immunoSEQ multiplex PCR; in TCRdb, only in-frame clones are kept and a portion is missing. The sample contains around 33,000 clones, approximately 80% of which appear only once. The material sequenced was PBMCs, taken around atezolizumab (anti-PD-L1) treatment. These receptors came from a man in his 70s with urothelial cancer. CDR3s include the opening cysteine and the closing phenylalanine or tryptophan. A D gene is named only where the DNA matches it firmly. A row's size may be missing; if present it is once, few, many or a size class.

TRBJ2-2 TRBD1 NA TRBV7-9 CASSGTGGGELFF TGTGCCAGCAGCGGGACAGGTGGCGGGGAGCTGTTTTTT
TRBJ2-7 TRBD2 NA TRBV15 CATSREYGTSGRAFYEQYF TGTGCCACCAGCAGAGAATACGGGACTAGCGGGAGGGCCTTCTACGAGCAGTACTTC
TRBJ1-6 NA NA TRBV5-6 CASSAEGLSPLHF TGTGCCAGCAGCGCGGAGGGCCTATCACCCCTCCACTTT
TRBJ1-2 NA NA TRBV18 CASSPRVEGSLLDGYTF TGTGCCAGCTCACCACGGGTTGAGGGTTCTTTATTGGATGGCTACACCTTC
TRBJ1-2 TRBD1 NA TRBV28 CASLMTGDRYGYTF TGTGCCAGTCTAATGACAGGGGACCGCTATGGCTACACCTTC
TRBJ2-5 TRBD1 NA TRBV2 CASSGQAEAQYF TGTGCCAGCTCGGGACAGGCGGAGGCCCAGTACTTC
TRBJ1-1 TRBD1 NA TRBV28 CASSTQGQQGDTEAFF TGTGCCAGCAGTACTCAGGGACAGCAGGGAGATACTGAAGCTTTCTTT
TRBJ1-1 NA NA TRBV18 CASSVDIVGSAEAFF TGTGCCAGCTCCGTAGACATTGTGGGTAGCGCTGAAGCTTTCTTT
TRBJ1-1 NA NA TRBV19 CASSLATMNTEAFF TGTGCCAGCTCCCTAGCCACGATGAACACTGAAGCTTTCTTT
TRBJ2-7 NA NA TRBV28 CASTEGTPLGSYEQYF TGTGCCAGCACCGAAGGGACACCTCTTGGGTCCTACGAGCAGTACTTC
TRBJ1-3 NA NA TRBV21-1 CASSKDDRGVSGNTIYF TGTGCCAGCAGCAAAGACGACAGGGGCGTCTCTGGAAACACCATATATTTT
TRBJ1-2 TRBD1 NA TRBV10-3 CAISESKGQINYGYTF TGTGCCATCAGTGAGTCCAAGGGACAGATTAACTATGGCTACACCTTC
TRBJ1-5 TRBD1 NA TRBV9 CASSVTGDSNQPQHF TGTGCCAGCAGCGTGACAGGGGATAGCAATCAGCCCCAGCATTTT
TRBJ2-1 TRBD2 NA TRBV5-4 CASSPGGLAGITYNEQFF TGTGCCAGCAGCCCCGGCGGGCTAGCGGGGATCACCTACAATGAGCAGTTCTTC
TRBJ2-1 TRBD1 NA TRBV5-1 CASSFYGTGDNEQFF TGCGCCAGCAGCTTCTACGGGACAGGGGACAATGAGCAGTTCTTC
TRBJ2-1 NA NA TRBV4-3 CASSQVRGNEQFF TGCGCCAGCAGCCAAGTCCGGGGCAATGAGCAGTTCTTC
TRBJ1-5 NA NA TRBV5-6 CASSLLRGDQPQHF TGTGCCAGCAGCTTGTTGCGGGGGGATCAGCCCCAGCATTTT
TRBJ1-5 NA NA TRBV19 CASRYQVDSNQPQHF TGTGCCAGTAGATATCAGGTAGATAGCAATCAGCCCCAGCATTTT
TRBJ1-5 NA NA TRBV6-4 CASSEKAGGNQPQHF TGTGCCAGCAGTGAGAAAGCGGGAGGCAATCAGCCCCAGCATTTT
TRBJ2-2 TRBD2 few TRBV30 CAWSGLAENTGELFF TGTGCCTGGAGTGGACTAGCGGAAAACACCGGGGAGCTGTTTTTT
TRBJ1-1 NA NA TRBV29-1 CSVVRGYTEAFF TGCAGCGTTGTACGGGGGTACACTGAAGCTTTCTTT
TRBJ2-1 TRBD2 NA TRBV9 CASSPPFRLAANEQFF TGTGCCAGCAGCCCCCCCTTCCGACTAGCTGCTAATGAGCAGTTCTTC
TRBJ1-4 NA NA TRBV30 CACQENWEKLFF TGTGCCTGCCAAGAGAATTGGGAAAAACTGTTTTTT
TRBJ2-3 TRBD1 once TRBV5-5 CASSLLQGTDTQYF TGTGCCAGCAGCTTGTTACAGGGGACAGATACGCAGTATTTT
TRBJ1-1 NA NA TRBV28 CASSIYRVNTEAFF TGTGCCAGCAGTATCTACAGAGTGAACACTGAAGCTTTCTTT
TRBJ2-5 TRBD2 NA TRBV5-1 CASSLAGRLAGKTPEETQYF TGCGCCAGCAGCTTGGCCGGGAGACTAGCGGGAAAAACACCCGAAGAGACCCAGTACTTC
TRBJ2-1 NA NA TRBV4-3 CASSQDWASKISYNEQFF TGCGCCAGCAGCCAAGATTGGGCTAGCAAGATTTCCTACAATGAGCAGTTCTTC
TRBJ1-1 NA NA TRBV6-5 CASSYPLGGLTEAFF TGTGCCAGCAGTTACCCCTTGGGGGGGCTCACTGAAGCTTTCTTT
TRBJ2-2 TRBD1 NA TRBV2 CASRGDRGRAGELFF TGTGCCAGCAGAGGGGACAGGGGGAGGGCCGGGGAGCTGTTTTTT
TRBJ2-1 NA few TRBV2 CASTPESSYNEQFF TGTGCCAGCACTCCAGAAAGCTCCTACAATGAGCAGTTCTTC
TRBJ1-1 NA NA TRBV7-3 CASSSGGGVTYTEAFF TGTGCCAGCAGCTCCGGGGGAGGAGTTACGTACACTGAAGCTTTCTTT
TRBJ2-7 TRBD2 NA TRBV7-9 CASSPTSGSTYEQYF TGTGCCAGCAGCCCAACTAGCGGGAGTACCTACGAGCAGTACTTC
TRBJ2-5 TRBD2 NA TRBV6-5 CASSYSGLAGKETQYF TGTGCCAGCAGTTACTCGGGACTAGCGGGGAAAGAGACCCAGTACTTC
TRBJ2-7 NA NA TRBV7-2 CASSRGPFYEQYF TGTGCCAGCAGCCGCGGGCCCTTCTACGAGCAGTACTTC
TRBJ2-7 NA once TRBV6-1 CASSEVLGEVNEQYF TGTGCCAGCAGTGAAGTGCTTGGGGAGGTGAACGAGCAGTACTTC
TRBJ2-2 NA NA TRBV7-9 CASSLNLRTGELFF TGTGCCAGCAGCTTAAACCTACGGACCGGGGAGCTGTTTTTT
TRBJ2-2 NA NA TRBV30 CAWRRSNTGELFF TGTGCCTGGAGGCGGTCGAACACCGGGGAGCTGTTTTTT
TRBJ2-4 NA NA TRBV7-2 CASSLNWRNIQYF TGTGCCAGCAGCTTAAACTGGAGAAACATTCAGTACTTC
TRBJ2-7 NA NA TRBV11-2 CASSPYIRGEQYF TGTGCCAGCAGCCCCTACATCCGGGGCGAGCAGTACTTC
TRBJ2-2 TRBD2 NA TRBV7-3 CASSPIGGFNTGELFF TGTGCCAGCAGCCCTATCGGGGGGTTCAACACCGGGGAGCTGTTTTTT
TRBJ1-1 TRBD1 few TRBV5-6 CASSFNHRGSTEAFF TGTGCCAGCAGCTTCAATCACAGGGGTAGCACTGAAGCTTTCTTT
TRBJ1-1 TRBD1 NA TRBV5-1 CASSLQGGVTEAFF TGCGCCAGCAGCCTGCAGGGGGGCGTCACTGAAGCTTTCTTT
TRBJ1-5 NA few TRBV6-6 CASSSRNQPQHF TGTGCCAGCAGTTCTCGTAATCAGCCCCAGCATTTT
TRBJ1-6 TRBD1 few TRBV5-1 CASSLEDRGSPLHF TGCGCCAGCAGCTTGGAAGACAGGGGTTCACCCCTCCACTTT
TRBJ2-2 NA NA TRBV7-3 CASSPSGANTGELFF TGTGCCAGCAGCCCCTCAGGTGCGAACACCGGGGAGCTGTTTTTT